The 14 T cell receptor beta chains given below trace back to one sample, sequenced in a study of radiation and T cells in renal cell carcinoma. Documented time point: blood 2 weeks post-SBRT. Treatment: 15 Gy SBRT to primary tumor, nephrectomy 4 weeks later. Sequencing was performed with immunoSEQ multiplex PCR; in TCRdb, only in-frame clones are kept and a portion is missing. The sample consists of around 70,000 clones, around 80% of them appearing once. Source: blood, taken from a patient whose treatment included radiotherapy and nephrectomy. The receptors were gathered from a man aged 55-75 years with renal cell carcinoma.

This rearrangement joins TRBV9 to TRBJ2-1; a possible D gene is TRBD2 (5 bases). Trimming cost V 4 bases and J 8 bases, with 19 bases left between them. The CDR3 runs 15 residues. The germline V gene encodes CDR1 SGDLS and CDR2 YYNGEE. The CDR3 coding sequence is TGTGCCAGCAGCTTCTCCTCGCGGGTAGTTGATGAGCAGTTCTTC. Translation gives CASSFSSRVVDEQFF.

The chain combines TRBV7-9 with TRBJ2-7; tentatively, D is TRBD1 (5 bases). The CDR3 has 14 residues. Germline CDR1 is SEHNR and CDR2 is FQNEAQ (reference sequence). Deletions cut 5 bases from V and 2 bases from J, with 13 bases between. The CDR3 loop is CASSTRLGAYEQYF. The CDR3 region has the DNA TGTGCCAGCAGCACGCGATTAGGGGCCTACGAGCAGTACTTC.

The J gene is TRBJ1-2, the V gene TRBV28; a weak D match, TRBD1 (5 bases). The CDR3 covers 12 residues. V lost 6 bases, J lost 5 bases, and 10 bases lay in between. The germline CDR1 and CDR2 sequences are MDHEN and SYDVKM. CDR3 loop: CASRRPGYGYTF. In DNA, the CDR3 is TGTGCCAGCAGGAGGCCAGGGTATGGCTACACCTTC.

The chain recombines TRBV30 with TRBJ2-4; D might be TRBD1 or TRBD2, each matching 6 bases. This CDR3 spans 17 amino acids. From germline, CDR1 is GTSNPN and CDR2 SVGIG (reference sequence). V was trimmed by 0 bases and J by 0 bases, leaving 15 bases between them. The CDR3 here is CAWSVGRTAIAKNIQYF. Here the CDR3 DNA reads TGTGCCTGGAGTGTAGGGAGGACAGCCATAGCCAAAAACATTCAGTACTTC.

This sequence joins TRBV19 and TRBJ2-5; D unresolved. Germline CDR1 and CDR2: LNHDA and SQIVND (reference sequence). Trimming stripped 1 base from V and 1 base from J, with 7 bases between. The length of the CDR3 is 14 residues. The CDR3 sequence is CASSIVGSQETQYF. The CDR3 coding sequence is TGTGCCAGTAGTATAGTAGGCTCCCAAGAGACCCAGTACTTC.

This clone was detected only a few times. The rearrangement uses TRBV29-1 and TRBJ1-5; D may be TRBD1 (5 bases). Germline V gene sequence: CDR1 SQVTM, CDR2 ANQGSEA. The V gene lost 5 bases and the J gene lost 3 bases, with 11 bases spanning the gap. CDR3 length: 13 amino acids. Here the CDR3 DNA reads TGCAGCGTTCGGGGGGGATACAATCAGCCCCAGCATTTT. Its translation is CSVRGGYNQPQHF.

This rearrangement joins TRBV11-2 to TRBJ2-1, with 7 positions matching TRBD1. The germline V gene has CDR1 SGHAT and CDR2 FQNNGV. This CDR3 has 17 amino acids. With V trimmed by 1 base and J by 2 bases, 8 bases remained unmatched. CDR3 DNA sequence: TGTGCCAGCAGCTTAGCCCCTCAACAGGGGCCCTACAATGAGCAGTTCTTC. Amino acid sequence: CASSLAPQQGPYNEQFF.

This sequence joins TRBV11-2 and TRBJ2-1, with D hard to call. The CDR3 runs to 14 residues. Deletions cut 0 bases from V and 6 bases from J, with 9 bases between. Per the germline V gene, CDR1 is SGHAT and CDR2 is FQNNGV. The CDR3 DNA sequence: TGTGCCAGCAGCTTAGAAAGGGCCGGCAATGAGCAGTTCTTC. Amino acids: CASSLERAGNEQFF.

The rearrangement uses TRBV29-1 and TRBJ2-1, with TRBD2 as a possible D gene (6 bases). Germline CDR1 reads SQVTM; CDR2 reads ANQGSEA. Trimming stripped 6 bases from V and 1 base from J, with 25 bases between. The CDR3 extends over 18 amino acids. The CDR3 DNA sequence: TGCAGCGTCGGCGGCCTCGGGAGAGGGATCGTTTCCTACAATGAGCAGTTCTTC. Encoded protein: CSVGGLGRGIVSYNEQFF.

The gene calls are TRBV29-1 and TRBJ1-2, with D possibly matching TRBD1 (5 bases). The CDR3 is 12 amino acids. The V gene lost 8 bases and the J gene lost 2 bases, with 12 bases spanning the gap. CDR1 and CDR2 from the germline V gene are SQVTM and ANQGSEA. As DNA, the CDR3 is TGCAGCTTCGGGGGGGGAAACTATGGCTACACCTTC. This translates into CSFGGGNYGYTF.

The gene calls are TRBV5-1 and TRBJ2-1; possible D gene TRBD2, 7 bases. Trimming removed 0 bases at V and 4 bases at J, with 23 bases between. The CDR3 is 19 amino acids. Germline values: CDR1 SGHRS, CDR2 YFSETQ. CDR3 sequence: CASSLANFGGRENYNEQFF. The DNA for the CDR3 is TGCGCCAGCAGCTTGGCGAATTTTGGGGGGCGGGAGAATTACAATGAGCAGTTCTTC.

The chain carries TRBV2 and TRBJ1-5; the D is unclear. The CDR3 has 18 residues. Trimming shortened V by 6 bases and J by 0 bases, and 21 bases separated the two germline ends. Per germline, CDR1 SNHLY and CDR2 FYNNEI. Here the CDR3 reads CASSARLESGYSNQPQHF. DNA for the CDR3: TGTGCCAGCAGCGCAAGGCTCGAGAGCGGATATAGCAATCAGCCCCAGCATTTT.

The rearrangement links TRBV6-6 to TRBJ2-1, with 7 bases fitting TRBD1. Germline CDR1 reads MNHNY; CDR2 reads SVGAGI (reference sequence). This CDR3 is built from 15 residues. V gave up 3 bases and J gave up 6 bases; unmatched junction bases: 8. As DNA, the CDR3 is TGTGCCAGCAGTTATGGGGAAACAGGGGTCAATGAGCAGTTCTTC. It yields the protein CASSYGETGVNEQFF.

The chain links TRBV7-9 to TRBJ2-7; 7 bases map to TRBD1. The V segment lost 5 bases and the J segment 2 bases; nucleotides outside the gene matches: 6. This CDR3 has 14 amino acids. Germline V gene sequence: CDR1 SEHNR, CDR2 FQNEAQ (reference sequence). CDR3 residues: CASSPTGPTYEQYF. The CDR3, as DNA: TGTGCCAGCAGCCCGACAGGGCCAACCTACGAGCAGTACTTC.